One sample yielded the 30 T cell receptor beta chains listed below, sequenced in a study of cytomegalovirus exposure and HLA in healthy donors. Primers: 60 Vbeta forward and 13 Jbeta reverse. TCRdb's table, derived via immunoSEQ multiplex PCR, lists solely in-frame clones and lacks some. This sample has 180,000 or so clones, with 8.5% to 10% found just once. Material for sequencing was PBMCs. These receptors all come from a woman in her 30s in good health and CMV-seropositive.

The sample holds a few counts of this clone. The V and J genes are TRBV5-1 and TRBJ1-1, with D possibly matching TRBD1 (6 bases). The CDR3 covers 14 residues. Looked up from germline, CDR1 is SGHRS and CDR2 is YFSETQ. Deletions cut 2 bases from V and 1 base from J, with 9 bases between. As DNA, the CDR3 is TGCGCCAGCAGCTTCCTACAGGGGAACACTGAAGCTTTCTTT. Its protein is CASSFLQGNTEAFF.

V and J are TRBV18 and TRBJ1-4; 9 bases line up with TRBD1. The CDR3 has 14 amino acids. Germline values: CDR1 KGHSH, CDR2 LQKENI. Germline trimming cut 6 bases from V and 4 bases from J; bases unmatched to any gene: 3. CDR3 sequence (DNA): TGTGCCAGCTCTCTGGACAGGGGTAATGAAAAACTGTTTTTT. Amino acids: CASSLDRGNEKLFF. Full variable domain (outside the CDR3, taken from reference TRBV18 and TRBJ1-4): NAGVMQNPRHLVRRRGQEARLRCSPMKGHSHVYWYRQLPEEGLKFMVYLQKENIIDESGMPKERFSAEFPKEGPSILRIQQVVRGDSAAYFCASSLDRGNEKLFFGSGTQLSVL.

The gene calls are TRBV29-1 and TRBJ1-1; tentative D call: TRBD1 (6 bases). The CDR3 sequence is 13 residues long. Germline CDR1 SQVTM, CDR2 ANQGSEA. Trimming stripped 8 bases from V and 0 bases from J, with 13 bases between. The chain's CDR3 is CSTWGPVNTEAFF. The CDR3 DNA reads TGCAGCACCTGGGGGCCGGTGAACACTGAAGCTTTCTTT.

The CDR3 DNA reads as TGTGCCAGCAGCGCAGGAGGGCTCACGCAGTACTTC. It translates to CASSAGGLTQYF. The V gene is TRBV5-4, the J gene TRBJ2-7; TRBD2 is a possible D gene (6 bases). Germline values: CDR1 SGHNT, CDR2 YYREEE (reference sequence). V was shortened by 4 bases and J by 9 bases, with 14 bases between the two germline ends. The CDR3 totals 12 residues.

The chain is built from TRBV2 and TRBJ2-7; tentative D call: TRBD2 (6 bases). The CDR3 is 14 amino acids. The V gene lost 8 bases and the J gene lost 4 bases, with 18 bases spanning the gap. Germline CDR1 reads SNHLY; CDR2 reads FYNNEI. CDR3 region: CASLAGTRRYEQYF. The DNA of the CDR3 is TGTGCCAGCCTAGCCGGGACTCGGAGGTACGAGCAGTACTTC.

This clone turned up a few times. This chain uses TRBV5-6 with TRBJ2-3; D uncertain. The germline V gene has CDR1 SGHDT and CDR2 YYEEEE. The CDR3 is made up of 12 amino acids. Deletions cut 7 bases from V and 1 base from J, with 7 bases between. The CDR3 DNA reads as TGTGCCAGCGCTACCGGCACAGATACGCAGTATTTT. As protein: CASATGTDTQYF.

This chain links TRBV27 with TRBJ2-3, with D unresolved. Between the trimmed V and J ends, which lost 3 bases and 1 base, there was a span of 14 bases. Germline V gene lookup returns CDR1 MNHEY and CDR2 SMNVEV (reference sequence). The CDR3 is 16 amino acids. Written as DNA, the CDR3 is TGTGCCAGCAGTTTTCGTCCCTTCGCGGGCACAGATACGCAGTATTTT. Encoded protein: CASSFRPFAGTDTQYF.

This clone occurred a few times. This chain uses TRBV2 with TRBJ2-3, with D possibly TRBD1 on 5 matching bases. Germline V gene sequence: CDR1 SNHLY, CDR2 FYNNEI. With 2 bases removed from V and 1 base from J, the gap between germline ends came to 7 bases. The CDR3 covers 14 residues. CDR3 DNA sequence: TGTGCCAGCAGTGAATTAGGGGGCACAGATACGCAGTATTTT. This encodes CASSELGGTDTQYF. Supplemented by reference TRBV2 and TRBJ2-3, the full variable domain reads EPEVTQTPSHQVTQMGQEVILRCVPISNHLYFYWYRQILGQKVEFLVSFYNNEISEKSEIFDDQFSVERPDGSNFTLKIRSTKLEDSAMYFCASSELGGTDTQYFGPGTRLTVL.

In this sample, this clone turned up a few times. J is TRBJ2-1 and V is TRBV5-1; 12 bases align to TRBD2. The CDR3 extends over 17 amino acids. Trimming removed 0 bases from V and 10 bases from J; junction bases left unmatched: 11. From germline, CDR1 is SGHRS and CDR2 YFSETQ. CDR3 in amino acids: CASSLAPLTSGRGEQFF. Here the CDR3 DNA reads TGCGCCAGCAGCTTGGCCCCACTGACTAGCGGGAGAGGCGAGCAGTTCTTC.

Details on this clone: Distinct nucleotide sequences in the sample also encode this CDR3. The chain combines TRBV4-2 with TRBJ1-2; weak D call: TRBD1 (5 bases). The CDR3 spans 14 residues. Germline lookup yields CDR1 LGHNA and CDR2 YNFKEQ. Trimming stripped 0 bases from V and 1 base from J, with 6 bases between. CDR3 loop: CASSQEQGNYGYTF. The CDR3 nucleotides are TGTGCCAGCAGCCAAGAGCAGGGTAACTATGGCTACACCTTC.

The rearrangement uses TRBV7-9 and TRBJ2-2, with 7 bases aligning to TRBD2. V dropped 5 bases and J dropped 6; count of bases not matched to a gene: 9. The CDR3 runs 15 residues. Germline V gene data show CDR1 as SEHNR and CDR2 as FQNEAQ (reference sequence). CDR3 amino acids: CASSHSRLASGELFF. The CDR3 coding sequence is TGTGCCAGCAGCCACTCTAGACTAGCATCCGGGGAGCTGTTTTTT.

In its sample, this clone was seen a few times. One end of the junction fails to match germline, which may point to a read error. The gene calls are TRBV13 and TRBJ1-2, with TRBD1 matching 7 bases. This CDR3 is 15 amino acids long. Germline CDR1 reads PRHDT; CDR2 reads FYEKMQ (reference sequence). CDR3 sequence (DNA): TGTGCCAGCAGCCTAGGAGGGGGCGCCCTTGGAGGCTACACCTTC. It encodes CASSLGGGALGGYTF.

This chain connects TRBV15 to TRBJ2-6; TRBD1 agrees at 9 bases. V was clipped by 0 bases and J by 0 bases; unmatched bases: 9. This CDR3 is 20 amino acids long. Germline CDR1 reads LNHNV; CDR2 reads YYDKDF (reference sequence). CDR3 DNA sequence: TGTGCCACCAGCAGAGATTATGGGACAGGGACGAACTCTGGGGCCAACGTCCTGACTTTC. This encodes CATSRDYGTGTNSGANVLTF.

The rearrangement uses TRBV4-1 and TRBJ2-7; TRBD2 agrees at 8 bases. The germline V gene has CDR1 MGHRA and CDR2 YSYEKL. Trimming removed 4 bases from V and 0 bases from J; junction bases left unmatched: 8. The CDR3 is 16 residues long. CDR3 sequence reads: CASSRRSTSDSYEQYF. The CDR3 DNA sequence: TGCGCCAGCAGCCGACGATCGACTAGCGACTCCTACGAGCAGTACTTC.

The chain links TRBV5-5 to TRBJ1-1, with D tentatively TRBD1 (5 bases). The CDR3 length is 14 residues. Trimming cost V 2 bases and J 4 bases, with 12 bases left between them. CDR1 is SGHKS, CDR2 YYEKEE, per germline (reference sequence). The CDR3 bases are TGTGCCAGCAGCTTCAGGGCGGTAAGCACTGAAGCTTTCTTT. Protein: CASSFRAVSTEAFF.

This clone was seen a few times. The chain couples TRBV6-5 to TRBJ2-1; 7 positions agree with TRBD1. V was clipped by 5 bases and J by 10 bases; unmatched bases: 11. The CDR3 sequence is 14 residues long. Germline CDR1 is MNHEY and CDR2 is SVGAGI. The CDR3 loop is CASSRDSQRREQFF. In DNA form, the CDR3 reads TGTGCCAGCAGTCGGGACAGTCAGAGGCGGGAGCAGTTCTTC.

DNA for the CDR3: TGTGCCAGCTCCCAGGGGGTCGAGCAGTACTTC. Translating it yields CASSQGVEQYF. The gene calls are TRBV11-2 and TRBJ2-7; 7 bases map to TRBD1. V gave up 8 bases and J gave up 6 bases; unmatched junction bases: 4. From germline, CDR1 is SGHAT and CDR2 FQNNGV. The length of the CDR3 is 11 residues.

The chain combines TRBV6-5 with TRBJ1-2; 11 bases match TRBD1. This CDR3 spans 16 amino acids. V shed 2 bases and J 7 bases; nucleotides not matched to a gene: 9. Germline values: CDR1 MNHEY, CDR2 SVGAGI. CDR3 coding DNA: TGTGCCAGCAGTTACCCCCGGACAGGGGGCTTAGGTGGCTACACCTTC. It codes for CASSYPRTGGLGGYTF.

A note on this clone: At the DNA level, this CDR3 is encoded by other sequences in the same sample as well. V is TRBV9 and J is TRBJ1-5; weak D call: TRBD1 (6 bases). CDR1 SGDLS and CDR2 YYNGEE come from the germline V gene. The CDR3 consists of 15 residues. Trimming pared 0 bases from V and 4 bases from J, leaving 11 bases between. CDR3 residues: CASSVGGGRNQPQHF. The CDR3 region has the DNA TGTGCCAGCAGCGTAGGAGGGGGAAGGAATCAGCCCCAGCATTTT. Filled out from reference TRBV9 and TRBJ1-5, the complete variable domain reads DSGVTQTPKHLITATGQRVTLRCSPRSGDLSVYWYQQSLDQGLQFLIQYYNGEERAKGNILERFSAQQFPDLHSELNLSSLELGDSALYFCASSVGGGRNQPQHFGDGTRLSIL.

V usage is TRBV5-6 and J usage is TRBJ2-1; TRBD2 agrees at 11 bases. Germline V gene sequence: CDR1 SGHDT, CDR2 YYEEEE. V lost 5 bases, J lost 4 bases, and 14 bases stayed unmatched. This CDR3 has 18 residues. The DNA for the CDR3 is TGTGCCAGCAGTTGGGGAGTAGCGGGAGGGGCAGAATACAATGAGCAGTTCTTC. Its translation is CASSWGVAGGAEYNEQFF.

The chain carries TRBV6-1 and TRBJ1-2; D is unclear. This CDR3 has 14 residues. Germline CDR1 is MNHNS and CDR2 is SASEGT. V was shortened by 1 base and J by 3 bases, with 9 bases between the two germline ends. This CDR3 is CASSEGGGYYGYTF. CDR3 DNA: TGTGCCAGCAGTGAAGGGGGAGGGTACTATGGCTACACCTTC.

This clone has more than one count but fewer than ten. The chain joins TRBV9 to TRBJ1-3; D is ambiguous. This CDR3 comprises 13 residues. The germline CDR1 and CDR2 sequences are SGDLS and YYNGEE. The V gene lost 0 bases and the J gene lost 7 bases, with 8 bases spanning the gap. The CDR3 spells CASSVGIGNTIYF. DNA of the CDR3: TGTGCCAGCAGCGTAGGCATCGGGAACACCATATATTTT.

The genes are TRBV7-7 and TRBJ2-5; 9 bases are a match to TRBD1. The CDR3 is made up of 14 amino acids. The junction had 5 bases not matched to a gene; V was cut back by 4 bases and J by 5 bases. The germline V gene has CDR1 SSHAT and CDR2 FNYEAQ (reference sequence). The CDR3: CASSSQGAQETQYF. CDR3 nucleotides: TGTGCCAGCAGCTCACAGGGGGCGCAGGAGACCCAGTACTTC.

The V and J genes are TRBV4-1 and TRBJ1-2; 7 nucleotides align to TRBD1. CDR3 length: 14 amino acids. Germline CDR1 reads MGHRA; CDR2 reads YSYEKL. Losses at the gene ends were 5 bases for V and 8 bases for J; bases not matched to a gene: 11. CDR3 nucleotides: TGCGCCAGCAGCACTGACAGGGACCAGAGGGGCTACACCTTC. It yields the protein CASSTDRDQRGYTF.

The chain carries TRBV6-5 and TRBJ2-7; no firm D call. Trimming took off 2 bases at V and 0 bases at J, with 8 bases between the two ends. Germline CDR1 MNHEY, CDR2 SVGAGI. The CDR3 spans 14 residues. CDR3 bases: TGTGCCAGCAGTTACGGAGACCTCTCCTACGAGCAGTACTTC. Translating it yields CASSYGDLSYEQYF.

The chain's CDR3 is CASSLKGTSGIFRDEQFF. CDR3 DNA: TGTGCCAGCAGCTTAAAAGGGACTAGCGGGATCTTTAGGGATGAGCAGTTCTTC. V usage is TRBV7-9 and J usage is TRBJ2-1; 13 nucleotides line up with TRBD2. In germline, CDR1 is SEHNR, CDR2 FQNEAQ (reference sequence). The CDR3 is made up of 18 amino acids. J was trimmed by 8 bases and V by 2 bases; bases with no gene match: 12.

The gene calls are TRBV5-4 and TRBJ2-2, with 9 bases that match TRBD1. This CDR3 comprises 17 residues. CDR1 and CDR2 (germline): SGHNT, YYREEE (reference sequence). The junction had 10 bases not matched to a gene; V was cut back by 2 bases and J by 5 bases. This CDR3 is CASSFDGQGRGTGELFF. The CDR3 DNA reads as TGTGCCAGCAGCTTCGACGGACAGGGGAGGGGAACCGGGGAGCTGTTTTTT.

This chain uses TRBV5-1 with TRBJ2-7; TRBD2 might be the D (7 bases). The germline V gene has CDR1 SGHRS and CDR2 YFSETQ. The CDR3 runs to 15 residues. V lost 3 bases and J 3 bases, leaving 16 bases between the germline ends. In DNA form, the CDR3 reads TGCGCCAGCAGCTCGAGCGGGACATCTTACTACGAGCAGTACTTC. Translated: CASSSSGTSYYEQYF.

The table lists this clone with a few counts. The CDR3 DNA reads TGTGCCTGGAGTGACTACCGCAATCAGCCCCAGCATTTT. Encoded protein: CAWSDYRNQPQHF. V gene TRBV30 combines with J gene TRBJ1-5; no firm D call. The length of the CDR3 is 13 residues. The V gene's germline CDR1 is GTSNPN and CDR2 SVGIG (reference sequence). V was shortened by 1 base and J by 2 bases, with 6 bases between the two germline ends.

This clone was detected only a few times. The chain uses TRBV7-2 and TRBJ1-2; D unresolved. The CDR3 is made up of 13 amino acids. Deletions cut 1 base from V and 2 bases from J, with 5 bases between. CDR1 and CDR2 from the germline V gene are SGHTA and FQGNSA. Here the CDR3 reads CASSLGHNYGYTF. Written as DNA, the CDR3 is TGTGCCAGCAGCTTAGGGCACAACTATGGCTACACCTTC.